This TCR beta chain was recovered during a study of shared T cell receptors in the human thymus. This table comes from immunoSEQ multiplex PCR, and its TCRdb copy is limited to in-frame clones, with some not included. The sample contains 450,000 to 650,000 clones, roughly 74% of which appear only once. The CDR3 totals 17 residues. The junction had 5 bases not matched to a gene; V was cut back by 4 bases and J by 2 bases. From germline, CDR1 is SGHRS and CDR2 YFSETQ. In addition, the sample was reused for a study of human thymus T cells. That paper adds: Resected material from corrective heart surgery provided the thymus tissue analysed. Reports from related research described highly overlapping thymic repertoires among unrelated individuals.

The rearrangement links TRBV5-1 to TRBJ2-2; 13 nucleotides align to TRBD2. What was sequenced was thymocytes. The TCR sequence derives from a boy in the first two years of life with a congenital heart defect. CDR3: CASSRTSGSTNTGELFF. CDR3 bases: TGCGCCAGCAGCCGGACTAGCGGGAGTACTAACACCGGGGAGCTGTTTTTT.